This TCR beta chain comes out of a study of blood T cell repertoires in COVID-19. Study at large: The analysed material was cDNA or gDNA that came from T cells, B-cell-depleted T cells, or PBMCs.

Germline assignment: CDR1 MDHEN and CDR2 SYDVKM. This CDR3 has 15 amino acids. The V end lost 3 bases, the J end lost 4 bases, and 13 bases lay between the germline ends. Some clones are missing from TCRdb's copy, which holds only in-frame ones; the method was immunoSEQ multiplex PCR. The sample carries 260,000 or so clones, roughly 80% recorded once. The study recruited people aged about 18 to 95 years across 24 US areas. Which cohort a participant joined came from the clinical history participants gave. A PCR-confirmed or clinician-diagnosed COVID-19 case had contacted exposed participants within 2 weeks of entry.

The clonotype was recovered from a woman between 35 and 50 years old who had been exposed to COVID-19. V usage is TRBV28 and J usage is TRBJ2-1; D possibly corresponds to TRBD1 (6 bases). Sequencing was carried out using PBMCs or T cells enriched from blood (not recorded which). The CDR3 protein is CASSFTGIDYNEQFF. The CDR3 DNA sequence: TGTGCCAGCAGTTTTACAGGGATCGATTACAATGAGCAGTTCTTC.